The 26 T cell receptor beta chains below all came from one sample that was sequenced in a study of blood T cells in healthy people across ages. A second 7 to 11 cycle PCR used barcoded and J-beta primers. TCRdb re-called the 5' RACE reads with MiXCR, one entry per CDR3 protein. Among about 570,000 distinct CDR3 sequences listed, 27% were seen once. These data are also associated with another study on T cells of mothers and their children.

Specimen: blood. The receptor set was obtained from a boy younger than 10 in good health.

This clonotype has only a few counts. This chain connects TRBV20-1 to TRBJ2-7; no clear D gene. V was shortened by 4 bases and J by 2 bases, with 15 bases between the two germline ends. Germline CDR1 and CDR2: DFQATT and SNEGSKA (reference sequence). This CDR3 has 14 amino acids. The CDR3 sequence is CSAINPTQPYEQYF. The CDR3 bases are TGCAGTGCTATCAACCCGACCCAACCCTACGAGCAGTACTTC.

This clonotype was detected only a few times. The CDR3 loop is CAWSLASNQPQHF. The DNA for the CDR3 is TGTGCCTGGAGTTTAGCGAGCAATCAGCCCCAGCATTTT. The rearrangement joins TRBV30 to TRBJ1-5; D uncertain. The CDR3 has 13 amino acids. Germline-derived CDR1 and CDR2 are GTSNPN and SVGIG (reference sequence). Trimming took off 2 bases at V and 1 base at J, with 6 bases between the two ends.

The chain uses TRBV7-2 and TRBJ2-5, with D possibly matching TRBD1 (5 bases). CDR1 and CDR2 (germline): SGHTA, FQGNSA. V lost 4 bases, J lost 3 bases, and 27 bases lay in between. This CDR3 contains 19 residues. The CDR3 region has the DNA TGTGCCAGCAGCTCCATGGGGCCGGCAGGGCGAGGTTGGAAAGAGACCCAGTACTTC. As protein: CASSSMGPAGRGWKETQYF.

V gene TRBV20-1 combines with J gene TRBJ2-6; D unclear. V was clipped by 0 bases and J by 0 bases, with 6 bases between them. Germline CDR1 DFQATT, CDR2 SNEGSKA (reference sequence). The CDR3 totals 15 residues. In DNA form, the CDR3 reads TGCAGTGCTAGAGATGATGGCTCTGGGGCCAACGTCCTGACTTTC. The encoded protein is CSARDDGSGANVLTF.

This clonotype showed up just a few times. The V call is TRBV5-8, the J call TRBJ2-1, with TRBD1 matching 7 bases. CDR1 is SGHTS, CDR2 YDEGEE, per germline. This CDR3 has 15 amino acids. The trim removed 0 bases at V and 2 bases at J, leaving 2 bases unmatched. CDR3 nucleotides: TGTGCCAGCAGCTTGGCGGGACAGACCTACAATGAGCAGTTCTTC. Its translation is CASSLAGQTYNEQFF.

The chain recombines TRBV27 with TRBJ2-5; the D gene is possibly TRBD2 (5 bases). CDR1 and CDR2 (germline): MNHEY, SMNVEV (reference sequence). The V gene lost 5 bases and the J gene lost 4 bases, with 11 bases spanning the gap. The CDR3 has 13 residues. As DNA, the CDR3 is TGTGCCAGCAGTAAACTAGACTCAGAGACCCAGTACTTC. Its translation is CASSKLDSETQYF.

The chain joins TRBV3-1 to TRBJ1-2; the match to TRBD1 covers 9 bases. CDR3 length equals 14 residues. The germline gives CDR1 LGHDT, CDR2 YNNKEL (reference sequence). The V and J ends lost 6 bases and 4 bases, in that order; junction bases with no gene match: 6. In DNA, the CDR3 is TGTGCCAGCAGGTACTCGACAGGGGGCTATGGCTACACCTTC. It translates to CASRYSTGGYGYTF.

This clonotype was seen a handful of times. The chain links TRBV11-2 to TRBJ2-3; D gene unclear. Between the trimmed V and J ends, which lost 3 bases and 2 bases, there was a span of 9 bases. CDR3 length: 14 amino acids. Germline V gene sequence: CDR1 SGHAT, CDR2 FQNNGV. The CDR3 DNA sequence: TGTGCCAGCAGCTTCGGTGTGCTCACAGATACGCAGTATTTT. This codes for CASSFGVLTDTQYF.

This clonotype has only a few counts. The gene calls are TRBV11-2 and TRBJ2-2; D ambiguous. Germline loops: CDR1 SGHAT, CDR2 FQNNGV. The CDR3 has 16 amino acids. Trimming stripped 6 bases from V and 0 bases from J, with 14 bases between. CDR3 protein: CASSPSPRANTGELFF. CDR3 nucleotide sequence: TGTGCCAGCAGTCCATCCCCCCGGGCGAACACCGGGGAGCTGTTTTTT.

Concerning this clonotype itself: A junction boundary mismatches the germline segment, possibly from a read error. V is TRBV7-9 and J is TRBJ2-7; D is possibly TRBD1 (6 bases). The CDR3 totals 12 residues. Germline loops: CDR1 SEHNR, CDR2 FQNEAQ (reference sequence). The CDR3 nucleotides are TGTGCCAGCAGCGAAGACAGGTACCTAGTGCTCTTC. Translation gives CASSEDRYLVLF.

This clonotype was recorded a few times. The gene calls are TRBV27 and TRBJ2-1; the D is unclear. CDR3 length: 14 residues. Looked up from germline, CDR1 is MNHEY and CDR2 is SMNVEV (reference sequence). The V gene lost 0 bases and the J gene lost 14 bases, with 17 bases spanning the gap. The CDR3 nucleotides are TGTGCCAGCAGTTTATCTGGCTCGTGGCCGAGCGAGTTCTTC. It translates to CASSLSGSWPSEFF.

The chain carries TRBV10-3 and TRBJ2-5; possibly TRBD2 for D (7 bases). Trimming cost V 10 bases and J 2 bases, with 20 bases left between them. This CDR3 contains 15 residues. The germline V gene has CDR1 ENHRY and CDR2 SYGVKD. DNA for the CDR3: TGTGCCACCCAAGGGGGGGCAGGGGTACAAGAGACCCAGTACTTC. Its translation is CATQGGAGVQETQYF.

J is TRBJ1-1 and V is TRBV20-1; 7 bases line up with TRBD1. Germline V gives CDR1 DFQATT, CDR2 SNEGSKA (reference sequence). The CDR3 is 14 residues long. The V segment lost 5 bases and the J segment 3 bases; nucleotides outside the gene matches: 9. Here the CDR3 reads CSAGTRQGHTEAFF. CDR3 sequence (DNA): TGCAGTGCTGGAACTCGACAGGGCCACACTGAAGCTTTCTTT.

This clonotype was picked up a small number of times. The chain recombines TRBV29-1 with TRBJ2-1, with 8 nucleotides matching TRBD2. V gave up 7 bases and J gave up 0 bases; unmatched junction bases: 2. This CDR3 is 13 amino acids long. Germline V gene data show CDR1 as SQVTM and CDR2 as ANQGSEA. In DNA, the CDR3 is TGCAGCGCCCGGGGGGGCTCCTACAATGAGCAGTTCTTC. Translation: CSARGGSYNEQFF.

V and J are TRBV20-1 and TRBJ1-2, with TRBD1 matching 8 bases. The germline gives CDR1 DFQATT, CDR2 SNEGSKA (reference sequence). Unmatched junction bases numbered 5, after V lost 2 bases and J lost 6 bases. The CDR3 totals 13 residues. The CDR3 sequence is CSARIQGANGYTF. The CDR3 bases are TGCAGTGCTAGAATCCAGGGGGCAAATGGCTACACCTTC.

The J gene is TRBJ1-1, the V gene TRBV10-3, with D perhaps matching TRBD1 (5 bases). Germline V gives CDR1 ENHRY, CDR2 SYGVKD. CDR3 length: 14 residues. V was cut by 4 bases and J by 0 bases, with 9 bases left in between. The CDR3 reads CAISVGTMNTEAFF. Here the CDR3 DNA reads TGTGCCATCAGTGTAGGGACGATGAACACTGAAGCTTTCTTT.

This clonotype was found a few times. The V gene is TRBV11-2, the J gene TRBJ2-1; 8 bases are a match to TRBD1. Judging by the DNA end, TRBJ2-7 fits better; the J call may be wrong. The CDR3 has 17 amino acids. Per germline, CDR1 SGHAT and CDR2 FQNNGV. The CDR3 reads CASSFAPGQGPRDEQYF. The CDR3 DNA sequence: TGTGCCAGCAGCTTTGCCCCTGGACAGGGCCCACGGGACGAGCAGTACTTC.

This chain joins TRBV20-1 and TRBJ2-7; possibly TRBD1 for D (5 bases). The J call is uncertain, as TRBJ2-1 better fits the DNA end. The CDR3 is made up of 16 amino acids. Germline CDR1 is DFQATT and CDR2 is SNEGSKA (reference sequence). CDR3 region: CSARDETGRNYNEQFF. DNA for the CDR3: TGCAGTGCTAGAGATGAAACAGGTCGGAACTACAATGAGCAGTTCTTC.

This clonotype occurred many times. The chain combines TRBV27 with TRBJ2-7, with a tentative D call TRBD2 (5 bases). Trimming took off 6 bases at V and 1 base at J, with 10 bases between the two ends. CDR3 length: 13 residues. CDR1 and CDR2 (germline): MNHEY, SMNVEV (reference sequence). CDR3 DNA sequence: TGTGCCAGCAGCTCCGGCGGGTCCTACGAGCAGTACTTC. Encoded protein: CASSSGGSYEQYF.

A few counts support this clonotype. This rearrangement joins TRBV4-1 to TRBJ2-7, with TRBD1 as a possible D gene (6 bases). V shed 1 base and J shed 6 bases, with 19 bases lying between them. This CDR3 comprises 16 residues. CDR1 and CDR2 (germline): MGHRA, YSYEKL. The CDR3 region is CASSQGQGPPRSEQYF. CDR3 DNA: TGCGCCAGCAGCCAAGGCCAGGGGCCTCCTAGGAGCGAGCAGTACTTC.

As concerns this clonotype: Relative to the germline gene, one junction end is altered; a read error may explain this. The chain has TRBV13 and TRBJ2-5, with D tentatively TRBD1 (5 bases). The DNA matches TRBJ2-1 better at its end, which makes the J call doubtful. Germline V gene sequence: CDR1 PRHDT, CDR2 FYEKMQ (reference sequence). This CDR3 contains 11 residues. The DNA for the CDR3 is TGCCGCACAGGCTCCTACAATGAGCAGTTCTTC. It encodes CRTGSYNEQFF.

V is TRBV10-3 and J is TRBJ2-3, with 9 bases fitting TRBD2. CDR1 is ENHRY, CDR2 SYGVKD, per germline. The CDR3 has 15 amino acids. Trimming took 5 bases from V and 5 from J; bases not matched to a gene: 8. The CDR3 loop is CAISRREGPVDTQYF. CDR3 bases: TGTGCCATCAGTAGGCGGGAGGGCCCGGTAGATACGCAGTATTTT.

This chain connects TRBV7-9 to TRBJ2-1; D is undetermined. The V gene lost 5 bases and the J gene lost 0 bases, with 14 bases spanning the gap. CDR3 length: 16 residues. Germline loops: CDR1 SEHNR, CDR2 FQNEAQ (reference sequence). The CDR3 DNA follows: TGTGCCAGCAGCGGAGAGTGGGTAAGCTCCTACAATGAGCAGTTCTTC. Amino acids: CASSGEWVSSYNEQFF.

This chain connects TRBV20-1 to TRBJ2-1, with a tentative D call TRBD2 (6 bases). The CDR3 is made up of 15 amino acids. Germline V CDR1 and CDR2: DFQATT, SNEGSKA (reference sequence). The ends were cut back, 0 bases at V and 5 bases at J, with 14 bases in the middle. CDR3 protein: CSARDRLAYNNEQFF. CDR3 DNA: TGCAGTGCTAGAGATCGGCTAGCGTACAACAATGAGCAGTTCTTC.

This clonotype was observed a handful of times. The chain uses TRBV15 and TRBJ1-6; 9 bases align to TRBD1. Germline lookup yields CDR1 LNHNV and CDR2 YYDKDF (reference sequence). The CDR3 extends over 15 amino acids. The junction had 6 bases not matched to a gene; V was cut back by 2 bases and J by 10 bases. The CDR3 here is CATSRRDRVGSPLHF. CDR3 DNA: TGTGCCACCAGCAGAAGGGACAGGGTTGGATCACCCCTCCACTTT.

This clonotype was observed a handful of times. The rearrangement uses TRBV7-3 and TRBJ1-1, with a tentative D call TRBD1 (5 bases). Trimming took 1 base from V and 4 from J, leaving 10 bases between them. The CDR3 has 14 residues. Per the germline V gene, CDR1 is SGHTA and CDR2 is FQGTGA. The DNA for the CDR3 is TGTGCCAGCAGCTTAATGGGGGAGGGCACTGAAGCTTTCTTT. It codes for CASSLMGEGTEAFF.